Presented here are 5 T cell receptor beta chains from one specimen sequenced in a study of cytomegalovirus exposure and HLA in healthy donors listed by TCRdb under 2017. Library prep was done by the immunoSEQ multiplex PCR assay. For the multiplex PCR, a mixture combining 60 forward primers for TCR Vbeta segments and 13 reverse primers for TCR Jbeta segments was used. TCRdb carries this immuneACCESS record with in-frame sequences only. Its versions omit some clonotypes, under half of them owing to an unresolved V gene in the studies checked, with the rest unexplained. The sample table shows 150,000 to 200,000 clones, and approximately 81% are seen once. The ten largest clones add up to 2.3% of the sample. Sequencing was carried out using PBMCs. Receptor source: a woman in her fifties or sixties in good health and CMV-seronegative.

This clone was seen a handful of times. The CDR3 loop is CAISVAQGNTEAFF. DNA for the CDR3: TGTGCCATCAGTGTCGCGCAGGGGAACACTGAAGCTTTCTTT. The V gene is TRBV10-3, the J gene TRBJ1-1; weak D call: TRBD1 (5 bases). The CDR3 length is 14 residues. The V end was cut by 4 bases, the J end by 1 base, with 10 bases between. Per germline, CDR1 ENHRY and CDR2 SYGVKD.

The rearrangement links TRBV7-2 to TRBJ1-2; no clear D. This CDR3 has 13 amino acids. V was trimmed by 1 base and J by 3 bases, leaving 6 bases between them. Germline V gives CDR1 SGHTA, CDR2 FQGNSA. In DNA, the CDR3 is TGTGCCAGCAGCTTAGAAAGAGACTATGGCTACACCTTC. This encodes CASSLERDYGYTF.

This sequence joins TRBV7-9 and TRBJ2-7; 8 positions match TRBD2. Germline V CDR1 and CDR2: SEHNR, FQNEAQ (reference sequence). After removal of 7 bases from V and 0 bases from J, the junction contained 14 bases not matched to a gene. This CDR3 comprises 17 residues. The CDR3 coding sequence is TGTGCCAGCACCACCGGGGGAGCGGGAGTTTCCTCCTACGAGCAGTACTTC. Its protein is CASTTGGAGVSSYEQYF. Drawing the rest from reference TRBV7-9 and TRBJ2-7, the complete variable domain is DTGVSQNPRHKITKRGQNVTFRCDPISEHNRLYWYRQTLGQGPEFLTYFQNEAQLEKSRLLSDRFSAERPKGSFSTLEIQRTEQGDSAMYLCASTTGGAGVSSYEQYFGPGTRLTVT.

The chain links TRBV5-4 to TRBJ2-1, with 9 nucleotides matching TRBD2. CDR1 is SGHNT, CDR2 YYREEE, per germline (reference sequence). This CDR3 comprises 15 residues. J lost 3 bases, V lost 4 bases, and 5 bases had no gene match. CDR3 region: CASSPTSGYYNEQFF. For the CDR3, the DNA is TGTGCCAGCAGCCCAACTAGCGGGTACTACAATGAGCAGTTCTTC.

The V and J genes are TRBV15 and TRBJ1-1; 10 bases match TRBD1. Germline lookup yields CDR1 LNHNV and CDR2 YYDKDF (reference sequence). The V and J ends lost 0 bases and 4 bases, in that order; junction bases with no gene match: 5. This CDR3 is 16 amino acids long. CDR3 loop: CATSRETGGAGTEAFF. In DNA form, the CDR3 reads TGTGCCACCAGCAGAGAGACAGGGGGCGCGGGCACTGAAGCTTTCTTT.